The rows below give T cell receptor beta chains drawn from one sample of a study of T cells after yellow fever vaccination. Using its own MiXCR run on the 5' RACE reads, TCRdb lists one record per CDR3 protein. In the table there are about 130,000 distinct CDR3 sequences, roughly 8.2% of which are singletons. This specimen was CD8+ T cells sorted from PBMCs, taken on the day of the yellow fever booster vaccination. Every receptor here comes from a man aged 18 to 29 who received the YFV17D yellow fever vaccine. Each CDR3 is given with its conserved first and last residue. The D gene is left open where the match is weak. Size is stated for part of the rows, as once, few or many counts, or as a class when the clone is expanded.

CDR3 length: 14
D gene: NA
V gene: TRBV6-5
J gene: TRBJ2-2
clone size: NA
CDR3 DNA: TGTGCCAGCAGTTTGAGATTACTCACCGGGGAGCTGTTTTTT
CDR3 protein: CASSLRLLTGELFF

CDR3 length: 15
D gene: TRBD1
V gene: TRBV2
J gene: TRBJ1-5
clone size: NA
CDR3 DNA: TGTGCCAGCCGGGACAGGGAATATAGCAATCAGCCCCAGCATTTT
CDR3 protein: CASRDREYSNQPQHF

CDR3 length: 11
D gene: NA
V gene: TRBV11-2
J gene: TRBJ2-7
clone size: NA
CDR3 DNA: TGTGCCAGCAGCCTCATCCACGAGCAGTACTTC
CDR3 protein: CASSLIHEQYF

CDR3 length: 14
D gene: TRBD1
V gene: TRBV20-1
J gene: TRBJ1-5
clone size: many
CDR3 DNA: TGCAGTGCTAGTCCCGACAGGGGCAATCAGCCCCAGCATTTT
CDR3 protein: CSASPDRGNQPQHF

CDR3 length: 13
D gene: NA
V gene: TRBV24-1
J gene: TRBJ1-5
clone size: many
CDR3 DNA: TGTGCCACCAGTCGCCGGGAGAATCAGCCCCAGCATTTT
CDR3 protein: CATSRRENQPQHF

CDR3 length: 14
D gene: NA
V gene: TRBV16
J gene: TRBJ1-5
clone size: few
CDR3 DNA: TGTGCCAGCAGTCCTGGTGGAGGCGATCAGCCCCAGCATTTT
CDR3 protein: CASSPGGGDQPQHF

CDR3 length: 15
D gene: TRBD1
V gene: TRBV9
J gene: TRBJ1-1
clone size: NA
CDR3 DNA: TGTGCCAGCAGCCCCGAACAGGGGTTTAACACTGAAGCTTTCTTT
CDR3 protein: CASSPEQGFNTEAFF

CDR3 length: 15
D gene: NA
V gene: TRBV5-5
J gene: TRBJ1-5
clone size: few
CDR3 DNA: TGTGCCAGCAGCTTGCGTGTGCGTAGCAATCAGCCCCAGCATTTT
CDR3 protein: CASSLRVRSNQPQHF

CDR3 length: 15
D gene: NA
V gene: TRBV6-1
J gene: TRBJ2-5
clone size: NA
CDR3 DNA: TGTGCCAGCAGTGAAGATGGGCGCTTCCAAGAGACCCAGTACTTC
CDR3 protein: CASSEDGRFQETQYF

CDR3 length: 18
D gene: NA
V gene: TRBV5-1
J gene: TRBJ1-1
clone size: few
CDR3 DNA: TGCGCCAGCAGCGGCCCGGCGGCAGGGGTTATGGGGAACACTGAAGCTTTCTTT
CDR3 protein: CASSGPAAGVMGNTEAFF

CDR3 length: 11
D gene: NA
V gene: TRBV20-1
J gene: TRBJ1-2
clone size: NA
CDR3 DNA: TGCAGTGCTGTCGAGGGTTATGGCTACACCTTC
CDR3 protein: CSAVEGYGYTF

CDR3 length: 12
D gene: NA
V gene: TRBV10-2
J gene: TRBJ2-7
clone size: few
CDR3 DNA: TGCGCCAGCAGTCCACGGAACTACGAGCAGTACTTC
CDR3 protein: CASSPRNYEQYF

CDR3 length: 15
D gene: TRBD1
V gene: TRBV7-9
J gene: TRBJ1-6
clone size: few
CDR3 DNA: TGTGCCAGCAGCCGCCGGGACAGGGTGGATTCACCCCTCCACTTT
CDR3 protein: CASSRRDRVDSPLHF

CDR3 length: 15
D gene: TRBD1
V gene: TRBV19
J gene: TRBJ1-2
clone size: few
CDR3 DNA: TGTGCCGCCAGGGACAGGGGCACCGCTAACTATGGCTACACCTTC
CDR3 protein: CAARDRGTANYGYTF

CDR3 length: 16
D gene: NA
V gene: TRBV19
J gene: TRBJ2-7
clone size: few
CDR3 DNA: TGTGCCAGTAGTATAGATCCGGGCAGGGTCTCCTACGAGCAGTACTTC
CDR3 protein: CASSIDPGRVSYEQYF

CDR3 length: 14
D gene: NA
V gene: TRBV23-1
J gene: TRBJ1-1
clone size: many
CDR3 DNA: TGCGCCAGCCCCTCCAGGGAAATGAACACTGAAGCTTTCTTT
CDR3 protein: CASPSREMNTEAFF

CDR3 length: 12
D gene: TRBD1
V gene: TRBV5-6
J gene: TRBJ1-2
clone size: NA
CDR3 DNA: TGTGCCAGCAGCACGGACAGGCGTGGCTACACCTTC
CDR3 protein: CASSTDRRGYTF

CDR3 length: 13
D gene: NA
V gene: TRBV11-2
J gene: TRBJ1-2
clone size: NA
CDR3 DNA: TGTGCCAGCAGCTTAGAACAGGGTTGGGGCTACACCTTC
CDR3 protein: CASSLEQGWGYTF

CDR3 length: 14
D gene: NA
V gene: TRBV20-1
J gene: TRBJ1-2
clone size: few
CDR3 DNA: TGCAGTGCTAGAACCACGGGGGCGAACTATGGCTACACCTTC
CDR3 protein: CSARTTGANYGYTF

CDR3 length: 14
D gene: NA
V gene: TRBV6-5
J gene: TRBJ2-1
clone size: NA
CDR3 DNA: TGTGCCAGCAGTTACCGTGGAGCCTACAATGAGCAGTTCTTC
CDR3 protein: CASSYRGAYNEQFF

CDR3 length: 18
D gene: NA
V gene: TRBV7-8
J gene: TRBJ2-3
clone size: NA
CDR3 DNA: TGTGCCAGCAGCTCACCCCTCGGGGGAGGATTTGATACAGATACGCAGTATTTT
CDR3 protein: CASSSPLGGGFDTDTQYF

CDR3 length: 14
D gene: NA
V gene: TRBV9
J gene: TRBJ2-2
clone size: NA
CDR3 DNA: TGTGCCAGCAGCGTAGCCGGTTACACCGGGGAGCTGTTTTTT
CDR3 protein: CASSVAGYTGELFF

CDR3 length: 18
D gene: NA
V gene: TRBV6-6
J gene: TRBJ1-1
clone size: few
CDR3 DNA: TGTGCCAGCAGTTACTCGAGGGGGTTGGGGCATTTGAGCACTGAAGCTTTCTTT
CDR3 protein: CASSYSRGLGHLSTEAFF

CDR3 length: 14
D gene: TRBD1
V gene: TRBV6-2/TRBV6-3
J gene: TRBJ2-7
clone size: few
CDR3 DNA: TGTGCCAGCAGTTACCTGGGACAGCTCTACGAGCAGTACTTC
CDR3 protein: CASSYLGQLYEQYF

CDR3 length: 11
D gene: NA
V gene: TRBV29-1
J gene: TRBJ2-7
clone size: many
CDR3 DNA: TGCAGCGTCCCGGACGGACTCGAGCAGTACTTC
CDR3 protein: CSVPDGLEQYF

CDR3 length: 15
D gene: NA
V gene: TRBV4-3
J gene: TRBJ2-3
clone size: few
CDR3 DNA: TGCGCCAGCAGCCAAGACCCGGGCCGCACAGATACGCAGTATTTT
CDR3 protein: CASSQDPGRTDTQYF

CDR3 length: 13
D gene: TRBD1
V gene: TRBV29-1
J gene: TRBJ2-1
clone size: few
CDR3 DNA: TGCAGCGCTGACTCACAGGGGATGGATGAGCAGTTCTTC
CDR3 protein: CSADSQGMDEQFF

CDR3 length: 17
D gene: NA
V gene: TRBV4-3
J gene: TRBJ2-6
clone size: NA
CDR3 DNA: TGCGCCAGCAGCCAAGATCTGAAAGGTTCCGGGGCCAACGTCCTGACTTTC
CDR3 protein: CASSQDLKGSGANVLTF

CDR3 length: 14
D gene: NA
V gene: TRBV7-9
J gene: TRBJ2-1
clone size: NA
CDR3 DNA: TGTGCCAGCAGTCCCGTTCGGGCGGACAATGAGCAGTTCTTC
CDR3 protein: CASSPVRADNEQFF

CDR3 length: 14
D gene: NA
V gene: TRBV7-6
J gene: TRBJ2-1
clone size: NA
CDR3 DNA: TGTGCCAGCAGCTTAGGTCTCGGGTACAATGAGCAGTTCTTC
CDR3 protein: CASSLGLGYNEQFF

CDR3 length: 14
D gene: TRBD1
V gene: TRBV11-2
J gene: TRBJ2-1
clone size: NA
CDR3 DNA: TGTGCCAGCAGGGGACAGGGATTATCTGGTGAGCAGTTCTTC
CDR3 protein: CASRGQGLSGEQFF

CDR3 length: 14
D gene: NA
V gene: TRBV6-2/TRBV6-3
J gene: TRBJ2-7
clone size: NA
CDR3 DNA: TGTGCCAGCAGCCACGACAGTAAAACCTACGAGCAGTACTTC
CDR3 protein: CASSHDSKTYEQYF

CDR3 length: 13
D gene: TRBD1
V gene: TRBV6-5
J gene: TRBJ2-2
clone size: few
CDR3 DNA: TGTGCCAGCACAACAGGGGGCATCGGGGAGCTGTTTTTT
CDR3 protein: CASTTGGIGELFF

CDR3 length: 15
D gene: NA
V gene: TRBV4-1
J gene: TRBJ2-7
clone size: many
CDR3 DNA: TGCGCCAGCAGCCAAGAGGGGACGCGTACCTACGAGCAGTACTTC
CDR3 protein: CASSQEGTRTYEQYF

CDR3 length: 17
D gene: TRBD2
V gene: TRBV7-9
J gene: TRBJ2-1
clone size: NA
CDR3 DNA: TGTGCCAGCAGCCGTACACAGCGGGGGGTCTTATACAATGAGCAGTTCTTC
CDR3 protein: CASSRTQRGVLYNEQFF

CDR3 length: 20
D gene: TRBD2
V gene: TRBV6-2/TRBV6-3
J gene: TRBJ2-3
clone size: few
CDR3 DNA: TGTGCCAGCAGTTATTACCCCTCCGGGACTAGCGGGGGGTCCACAGATACGCAGTATTTT
CDR3 protein: CASSYYPSGTSGGSTDTQYF

CDR3 length: 17
D gene: TRBD1
V gene: TRBV5-1
J gene: TRBJ1-1
clone size: few
CDR3 DNA: TGCGCCAGCAGCCCGGGGGACAGCACCATAGGGGACACTGAAGCTTTCTTT
CDR3 protein: CASSPGDSTIGDTEAFF

CDR3 length: 15
D gene: NA
V gene: TRBV7-2
J gene: TRBJ2-2
clone size: many
CDR3 DNA: TGTGCCAGCAGCCTAGGGGCTGGGGACACCGGGGAGCTGTTTTTT
CDR3 protein: CASSLGAGDTGELFF

CDR3 length: 15
D gene: NA
V gene: TRBV7-9
J gene: TRBJ2-7
clone size: few
CDR3 DNA: TGTGCCAGCAGGCCGTCGTCAGGGGGGGCCTACGAGCAGTACTTC
CDR3 protein: CASRPSSGGAYEQYF

CDR3 length: 17
D gene: NA
V gene: TRBV12-3/TRBV12-4
J gene: TRBJ2-5
clone size: NA
CDR3 DNA: TGTGCCAGCAGTTTAGGACCTCGCGGCCCGAACCAAGAGACCCAGTACTTC
CDR3 protein: CASSLGPRGPNQETQYF

CDR3 length: 17
D gene: NA
V gene: TRBV6-5
J gene: TRBJ1-5
clone size: few
CDR3 DNA: TGTGCCAGCAGTTACTCGTTTCCTCCCACAAGCAATCAGCCCCAGCATTTT
CDR3 protein: CASSYSFPPTSNQPQHF

CDR3 length: 17
D gene: TRBD2
V gene: TRBV6-5
J gene: TRBJ2-3
clone size: NA
CDR3 DNA: TGTGCCAGCAGTTACGGCGTCACTAGCGGGGGGACAGATACGCAGTATTTT
CDR3 protein: CASSYGVTSGGTDTQYF

CDR3 length: 11
D gene: NA
V gene: TRBV19
J gene: TRBJ2-1
clone size: NA
CDR3 DNA: TGTGCCATCTCGGGCGGGGATAGGCAGTTCTTC
CDR3 protein: CAISGGDRQFF

CDR3 length: 13
D gene: NA
V gene: TRBV4-1
J gene: TRBJ2-1
clone size: NA
CDR3 DNA: TGCGCCAGCAGCCAAGAATGGGGGGCCCGGCAGTTCTTC
CDR3 protein: CASSQEWGARQFF

CDR3 length: 16
D gene: TRBD1
V gene: TRBV4-1
J gene: TRBJ2-5
clone size: few
CDR3 DNA: TGCGCCAGCAGCCAAGAAGGCAGGGGGCTCCAAGAGACCCAGTACTTC
CDR3 protein: CASSQEGRGLQETQYF

CDR3 length: 11
D gene: NA
V gene: TRBV6-6
J gene: TRBJ1-5
clone size: few
CDR3 DNA: TGTGCCAGCAGGAACGTTCAGCCCCAGCATTTT
CDR3 protein: CASRNVQPQHF

CDR3 length: 14
D gene: NA
V gene: TRBV7-9
J gene: TRBJ1-2
clone size: NA
CDR3 DNA: TGTGCCAGCAGCCCCCCGGGGACCGATTATGGCTACACCTTC
CDR3 protein: CASSPPGTDYGYTF